These 23 T cell receptor beta chains were sequenced from one sample in a study of Ad26.COV2.S vaccination and SARS-CoV-2 variants. The treatment here: some 20 received Ad26.COV2.S at low or high dose, single or two shots; 5 received placebo; per-sample allocation not given. Day 63 following the first vaccine or placebo injection was when the samples were taken. Data came from immunoSEQ multiplex PCR; TCRdb stores just in-frame clones and leaves some out. The sample gives roughly 350,000 clones, 80% to 90% of which show up once; 3.4% is in the top ten. The input for sequencing was peripheral blood, taken in a trial of Ad26.COV2.S vaccine versus placebo. The receptors stem from a person aged 18-60 years who received the Ad26.COV2.S COVID-19 vaccine or a placebo.

The chain recombines TRBV18 with TRBJ1-1, with TRBD1 matching over 8 bases. The CDR3 loop spans 17 amino acids. J gave up 1 base and V 3 bases, and 10 bases lay outside the gene matches. CDR1 is KGHSH, CDR2 LQKENI, per germline. Here the CDR3 reads CASSPFNQGARNTEAFF. In DNA form, the CDR3 reads TGTGCCAGCTCACCCTTCAACCAGGGGGCTCGGAACACTGAAGCTTTCTTT. Complete variable domain (other parts from reference TRBV18 and TRBJ1-1): NAGVMQNPRHLVRRRGQEARLRCSPMKGHSHVYWYRQLPEEGLKFMVYLQKENIIDESGMPKERFSAEFPKEGPSILRIQQVVRGDSAAYFCASSPFNQGARNTEAFFGQGTRLTVV.

This rearrangement joins TRBV4-1 to TRBJ1-5, with D hard to call. This CDR3 region has 16 residues. V was shortened by 3 bases and J by 1 base, with 13 bases between the two germline ends. The germline V gene has CDR1 MGHRA and CDR2 YSYEKL. The CDR3 sequence is CASSQRAFESNQPQHF. The CDR3 bases are TGCGCCAGCAGCCAGAGGGCCTTCGAAAGCAATCAGCCCCAGCATTTT.

The V gene is TRBV10-2, the J gene TRBJ2-7; 11 bases line up with TRBD1. CDR1 is WSHSY, CDR2 SAAADI, per germline. V shed 6 bases and J 4 bases; nucleotides not matched to a gene: 5. The CDR3 is 14 residues long. The CDR3 DNA follows: TGCGCCAGCAGAGGGACAGGGGGGGAGTACGAGCAGTACTTC. The encoded protein is CASRGTGGEYEQYF.

The CDR3 here is CASSLVRRYYGYTF. The CDR3 DNA reads TGTGCCAGCAGTTTAGTTCGACGGTACTATGGCTACACCTTC. The chain employs TRBV28 and TRBJ1-2; D remains unclear. From germline, CDR1 is MDHEN and CDR2 SYDVKM. The CDR3 contains 14 residues. V lost 2 bases to trimming and J lost 3 bases, with 10 bases between them.

The chain combines TRBV18 with TRBJ2-7, with D possibly TRBD2 on 5 matching bases. CDR3 size: 14 residues. Trimming took 0 bases from V and 4 from J, leaving 10 bases between them. CDR1 KGHSH and CDR2 LQKENI come from the germline V gene. The CDR3: CASSPPRTGYEQYF. In DNA, the CDR3 is TGTGCCAGCTCACCACCTCGCACGGGATACGAGCAGTACTTC.

CDR3 loop: CASSQGTTGYYEQYF. CDR3 sequence (DNA): TGCGCCAGCAGCCAGGGGACTACAGGATACTACGAGCAGTACTTC. The chain is built from TRBV4-3 and TRBJ2-7; 7 bases line up with TRBD2. Germline CDR1 reads LGHNA; CDR2 reads YSLEER. The length of the CDR3 is 15 residues. V shed 3 bases, J shed 3 bases, and the junction held 8 bases outside the gene matches.

V and J are TRBV5-1 and TRBJ2-3, with D possibly being TRBD2 (5 bases). V was clipped by 4 bases and J by 5 bases, with 14 bases between them. The CDR3 loop spans 14 amino acids. Germline CDR1 and CDR2: SGHRS and YFSETQ. CDR3 nucleotides: TGCGCCAGCAGCCCGGGCCGGGGTCAAGATACGCAGTATTTT. Its translation is CASSPGRGQDTQYF.

The chain has TRBV11-2 and TRBJ2-1, with D tentatively TRBD2 (7 bases). Looked up from germline, CDR1 is SGHAT and CDR2 is FQNNGV. The CDR3 is 13 residues long. V lost 5 bases and J lost 8, with 13 bases in between. CDR3 in DNA: TGTGCCAGCAGCACCCCGGGGGGCGATGAGCAGTTCTTC. Protein: CASSTPGGDEQFF. The whole variable domain, remainder taken from reference TRBV11-2 and TRBJ2-1, is EAGVAQSPRYKIIEKRQSVAFWCNPISGHATLYWYQQILGQGPKLLIQFQNNGVVDDSQLPKDRFSAERLKGVDSTLKIQPAKLEDSAVYLCASSTPGGDEQFFGPGTRLTVL.

The chain combines TRBV2 with TRBJ1-1; D not certain. This CDR3 comprises 13 residues. V lost 7 bases, J lost 1 base, and 10 bases lay in between. The germline V gene encodes CDR1 SNHLY and CDR2 FYNNEI. The CDR3 sequence is CASIGRGNTEAFF. DNA of the CDR3: TGTGCCAGCATAGGACGGGGGAACACTGAAGCTTTCTTT.

V gene TRBV2 combines with J gene TRBJ2-7, with 7 bases matching TRBD1. CDR3 length equals 13 residues. With 1 base clipped from V and 4 bases from J, the junction kept 1 base outside the gene matches. From germline, CDR1 is SNHLY and CDR2 FYNNEI. The CDR3, as DNA: TGTGCCAGCAGTGAAGACAGGGGATACGAGCAGTACTTC. This sequence encodes CASSEDRGYEQYF.

This chain joins TRBV9 and TRBJ2-3; D might be TRBD1 or TRBD2, each matching 6 bases. CDR3 length: 14 residues. Germline CDR1 is SGDLS and CDR2 is YYNGEE. Trimming stripped 4 bases from V and 0 bases from J, with 9 bases between. DNA for the CDR3: TGTGCCAGCAGCACCGGGGGCAGCACAGATACGCAGTATTTT. Its protein product is CASSTGGSTDTQYF.

The table lists this clone with a few counts. The chain carries TRBV9 and TRBJ2-1, with 8 bases lining up with TRBD2. Germline assignment: CDR1 SGDLS and CDR2 YYNGEE. V shed 4 bases and J 0 bases; nucleotides not matched to a gene: 18. There are 20 residues in the CDR3. CDR3 nucleotides: TGTGCCAGCAGCTCTGAAGTAGGCAGCGGGGGCCCGAGCTCCTACAATGAGCAGTTCTTC. Translating gives CASSSEVGSGGPSSYNEQFF. Full variable domain (remainder filled in from reference TRBV9 and TRBJ2-1): DSGVTQTPKHLITATGQRVTLRCSPRSGDLSVYWYQQSLDQGLQFLIQYYNGEERAKGNILERFSAQQFPDLHSELNLSSLELGDSALYFCASSSEVGSGGPSSYNEQFFGPGTRLTVL.

The chain combines TRBV3-1 (or the pseudogene TRBV3-2) with TRBJ1-1; 7 bases fit TRBD1. Germline V gene data show CDR1 as LGHDT and CDR2 as YNNKEL (reference sequence). V lost 5 bases, J lost 6 bases, and 9 bases stayed unmatched. The CDR3 spans 14 residues. The CDR3 here is CASSTRDRVAEAFF. CDR3 coding DNA: TGTGCCAGCAGCACCCGTGACAGGGTAGCTGAAGCTTTCTTT.

The chain links TRBV6-6 to TRBJ1-5; 7 bases map to TRBD1. CDR1 MNHNY and CDR2 SVGAGI come from the germline V gene (reference sequence). This CDR3 has 12 residues. The trim removed 5 bases at V and 5 bases at J, leaving 0 bases unmatched. The DNA for the CDR3 is TGTGCCAGCAGTCAGGGGGATCAGCCCCAGCATTTT. Its translation is CASSQGDQPQHF.

The chain employs TRBV15 and TRBJ1-1; D possibly corresponds to TRBD1 (6 bases). Germline V gene data show CDR1 as LNHNV and CDR2 as YYDKDF (reference sequence). The CDR3 consists of 14 residues. Trimming stripped 4 bases from V and 3 bases from J, with 12 bases between. CDR3 region: CATSIWGRDTEAFF. CDR3 DNA sequence: TGTGCCACCAGCATTTGGGGGCGCGACACTGAAGCTTTCTTT.

This rearrangement joins TRBV5-1 to TRBJ2-2; D is unclear. Germline V CDR1 and CDR2: SGHRS, YFSETQ. V was pared by 0 bases and J by 1 base, with 7 bases between. This CDR3 region has 15 residues. The CDR3 loop reads CASSLDAGNTGELFF. In DNA form, the CDR3 reads TGCGCCAGCAGCTTGGACGCAGGGAACACCGGGGAGCTGTTTTTT.

This chain joins TRBV6-6 and TRBJ1-2; 8 bases are shared with TRBD1. The CDR3 has 14 residues. After removal of 5 bases from V and 2 bases from J, the junction contained 4 bases not matched to a gene. Germline V gives CDR1 MNHNY, CDR2 SVGAGI (reference sequence). The CDR3 DNA is TGTGCCAGCAGTCCTCGACAGGGGAACTATGGCTACACCTTC. Translated: CASSPRQGNYGYTF.

This clone is a singleton in its sample. The chain couples TRBV30 to TRBJ1-4, with D perhaps TRBD1 (5 bases). Trimming left V 5 bases short and J 9 bases short, with 19 bases between. Germline CDR1 is GTSNPN and CDR2 is SVGIG (reference sequence). This CDR3 contains 14 residues. DNA of the CDR3: TGTGCCTGGGGGGCGCAGGGAGCCTATAAAAAACTGTTTTTT. Protein product: CAWGAQGAYKKLFF.

The CDR3 spells CASRIPGQSYGYTF. The CDR3 DNA reads as TGTGCCAGCAGAATTCCGGGACAGTCCTATGGCTACACCTTC. The J gene is TRBJ1-2, the V gene TRBV6-1; TRBD1 matches at 7 bases. The germline V gene encodes CDR1 MNHNS and CDR2 SASEGT. CDR3 length: 14 amino acids. V dropped 6 bases and J dropped 4; count of bases not matched to a gene: 8.

V is TRBV6-5 and J is TRBJ1-1; D call uncertain. Germline V gene sequence: CDR1 MNHEY, CDR2 SVGAGI. Trimming removed 1 base from V and 5 bases from J, with 8 bases in between. The length of the CDR3 is 13 residues. CDR3 DNA sequence: TGTGCCAGCAGTTACTTACAAGGGACTGAAGCTTTCTTT. Its translation: CASSYLQGTEAFF.

The CDR3 DNA reads as TGTGCCAGCAGCTTAGGGGCCAGGTTCTCTGGGGCCAACGTCCTGACTTTC. Protein product: CASSLGARFSGANVLTF. The chain employs TRBV11-2 and TRBJ2-6; D is ambiguous. This CDR3 has 17 amino acids. V was pared by 1 base and J by 0 bases, with 10 bases between. The V gene's germline CDR1 is SGHAT and CDR2 FQNNGV. The full variable domain, its missing parts supplied by reference TRBV11-2 and TRBJ2-6, is EAGVAQSPRYKIIEKRQSVAFWCNPISGHATLYWYQQILGQGPKLLIQFQNNGVVDDSQLPKDRFSAERLKGVDSTLKIQPAKLEDSAVYLCASSLGARFSGANVLTFGAGSRLTVL.

The table lists this clone with a few counts. J is TRBJ1-6 and V is TRBV2; D unclear. Looked up from germline, CDR1 is SNHLY and CDR2 is FYNNEI. The CDR3 runs 15 residues. Trimming stripped 3 bases from V and 3 bases from J, with 9 bases between. For the CDR3, the DNA is TGTGCCAGCAGTGAGTTGGAGGGCTATAATTCACCCCTCCACTTT. Protein sequence: CASSELEGYNSPLHF.

The chain uses TRBV5-6 and TRBJ1-5; no clear D gene. The CDR3 extends over 13 amino acids. Trimming pared 0 bases from V and 10 bases from J, leaving 11 bases between. Germline lookup yields CDR1 SGHDT and CDR2 YYEEEE. CDR3 in amino acids: CASSLDRGKPQHF. DNA of the CDR3: TGTGCCAGCAGCTTGGACAGAGGTAAACCCCAGCATTTT.